This TCR beta chain was identified during a study of blood T cell repertoires in COVID-19 (dated by TCRdb to 2020 to 2022). Regarding the complete study: The collaborator samples originated in the United States, Italy and Spain and spanned the acute and convalescent phases of COVID-19. The material from the prospective study consisted of cDNA or gDNA derived from T cells, B-cell-depleted T cells, or PBMCs. Subjects who had been exposed to COVID-19, were actively infected with it, or had recovered from it provided the deeply sampled blood TCRbeta repertoires that made up the dataset. A freely available public database, intended as a resource for researchers studying the immune response to SARS-CoV-2, is where the repertoires were released. The samples were drawn from the first 160 participants of the ongoing ImmuneRACE study and from about 1,200 subjects provided by 6 global collaborators. A de-identified subject ID, COVID-19 status, age in years and sex were almost always included in the sample metadata. Where available, HLA class I and class II types were taken from metadata supplied by the sample provider and were not determined by assay-based typing.

The immunoSEQ Assay, a bias-controlled multiplex PCR, was used to amplify TCRbeta CDR3 regions from genomic DNA. Per the original workflow: Within the assay, amplification of reference gene primers was used to estimate how many nucleated cells each sample contained. To quantify the absolute abundance of each unique TCRbeta CDR3 rearrangement, sequence reads were collapsed and filtered. For each sample, productive Simpson clonality was calculated as the square root of Simpson's diversity index over productive rearrangements. The table comes from immuneACCESS by way of TCRdb, which keeps in-frame sequences with V and J called. Part of the clones is missing from these tables; in studies checked, under half for an unresolved V gene and the rest for unknown reasons. That table supplies the V and J calls and clone size; D and trimming were determined from the DNA. This sample is represented by over 20,000 clones; roughly 80% of them were singletons. The ten most abundant clones make up 48% of the sample.

Collaborating institutions collected whole blood in K2EDTA tubes following their own protocols. Collaborator samples were shipped for TCRbeta analysis as frozen whole blood, isolated PBMCs, or DNA extracted from either sample type. Overall study outcomes, separate from this receptor: The amount of clinical and demographic metadata varied by source and participant and was provided uncurated.

The CDR3 runs 14 amino acids, cysteine and phenylalanine included. Left in the record is the CDR3 DNA by itself, 42 bases read in frame from the first base. Based on the germline V gene (reference sequence), the CDR1 and CDR2 sequences are LNHDA and SQIVND. The junction shows trimming of 7 bases on V and 4 bases on J, plus 14 bases between the germline ends. Concerning this clone itself: Its cognate antigen has yet to be identified. Base qualities are missing; no much larger clone stands one base away.

The sequenced sample was peripheral blood. The chain is made from TRBV19 and TRBJ2-4; matching of 6 bases hints at TRBD1 as the D gene. This sequence originates from a man aged 70 or older with acute or convalescent COVID-19. DNA sequence: TGTGCCAGTACCCCAAGGCAGGGGAAAAACATTCAGTACTTC. Its protein is CASTPRQGKNIQYF.